This TCR beta chain was recovered during a study of shared clonotypes between healthy human individuals. The table lists this clone with a few counts. The repertoire was sequenced with immunoSEQ multiplex PCR; TCRdb's copy has only in-frame clones and lacks some. The sample holds roughly 300,000 clones; 70% to 75% are singletons and the top ten take more than 9%. The trim removed 7 bases at V and 5 bases at J, leaving 12 bases unmatched. The germline gives CDR1 SGHRS, CDR2 YFSETQ. This CDR3 is 15 amino acids long. The clonotype was recovered from a man under 40 in good health. The sample was memory CD4+ T cells sorted from blood. Subset: CD45RA-negative fraction. V and J are TRBV5-1 and TRBJ2-5, with 9 bases fitting TRBD2. CDR3 in DNA: TGCGCCAGCGGGGAGGGGCTAGCGGGATTGGAGACCCAGTACTTC. It translates to CASGEGLAGLETQYF.